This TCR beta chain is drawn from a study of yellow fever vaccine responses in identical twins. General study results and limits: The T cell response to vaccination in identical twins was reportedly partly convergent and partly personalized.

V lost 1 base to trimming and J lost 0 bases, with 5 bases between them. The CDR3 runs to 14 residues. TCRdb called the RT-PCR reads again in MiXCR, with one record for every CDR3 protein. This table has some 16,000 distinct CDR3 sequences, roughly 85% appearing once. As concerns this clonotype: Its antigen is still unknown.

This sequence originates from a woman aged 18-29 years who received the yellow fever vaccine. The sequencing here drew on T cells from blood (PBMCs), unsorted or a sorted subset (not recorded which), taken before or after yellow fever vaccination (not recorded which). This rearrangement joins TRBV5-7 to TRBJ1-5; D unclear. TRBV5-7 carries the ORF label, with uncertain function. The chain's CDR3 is CASSLSSSNQPQHF. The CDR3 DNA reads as TGTGCCAGCAGCTTGTCCAGTAGCAATCAGCCCCAGCATTTT.